This is a list of T cell receptor beta chains from one sample in a study of Graves' ophthalmopathy and Graves' hyperthyroidism. MiXCR was run by TCRdb on the multiplex PCR reads, yielding one entry per CDR3 protein. The sample holds a few hundred thousand distinct CDR3 sequences, less than 40% seen once. Specimen: peripheral blood or thyroid tissue (not recorded which). The receptor set was obtained from an adult man with Graves' hyperthyroidism. The CDR3 runs from the conserved cysteine through the conserved F or W.

>TRBJ2-5|TRBV19
CASSIRDSQETQYF
>TRBJ2-2|TRBV10-3
CAISVPTGELFF
>TRBJ2-5|TRBV6-5
CASSDTGTRRETQYF
>TRBJ2-2|TRBV6-5
CASSHSGGRNTGELFF
>TRBJ2-7|TRBV6-1
CASSAAGVYEQYF
>TRBJ2-5|TRBV6-4
CASSDKAGQETQYF
>TRBJ1-1|TRBV15
CATSRERTRLAFF
>TRBJ1-5|TRBV24-1
CATSDAGEGGDQPQHF
>TRBJ1-1|TRBV27
CASSLFGQGAEAFF
>TRBJ2-5|TRBV29-1
CSLEQWGTQYF
>TRBJ2-7|TRBV20-1
CSAPPRLAGVSSSYEQYF
>TRBJ1-1|TRBV28
CASSPEVGNTEAFF
>TRBJ1-2|TRBV2
CASSVGRGANYGYTF
>TRBJ1-1|TRBV5-1
CASSFDPGGTNTEAFF
>TRBJ2-7|TRBV10-3
CAISESGGLSSYEQYF
>TRBJ1-5|TRBV12-3/TRBV12-4
CASSLATGTDNSNQPQHF
>TRBJ1-5|TRBV27
CASSPRQGSRNQPQHF
>TRBJ2-5|TRBV24-1
CAISDRDSKETQYF
>TRBJ1-2|TRBV7-9
CASSLGGTGGRGYTF
>TRBJ1-5|TRBV19
CASSIVGGRIQPQHF
>TRBJ1-2|TRBV7-9
CASSLGRQPGYTF
>TRBJ2-2|TRBV7-9
CASSFPTAGELFF
>TRBJ1-1|TRBV2
CASSDGVGKITEAFF
>TRBJ1-1|TRBV10-3
CAISESGGITEAFF